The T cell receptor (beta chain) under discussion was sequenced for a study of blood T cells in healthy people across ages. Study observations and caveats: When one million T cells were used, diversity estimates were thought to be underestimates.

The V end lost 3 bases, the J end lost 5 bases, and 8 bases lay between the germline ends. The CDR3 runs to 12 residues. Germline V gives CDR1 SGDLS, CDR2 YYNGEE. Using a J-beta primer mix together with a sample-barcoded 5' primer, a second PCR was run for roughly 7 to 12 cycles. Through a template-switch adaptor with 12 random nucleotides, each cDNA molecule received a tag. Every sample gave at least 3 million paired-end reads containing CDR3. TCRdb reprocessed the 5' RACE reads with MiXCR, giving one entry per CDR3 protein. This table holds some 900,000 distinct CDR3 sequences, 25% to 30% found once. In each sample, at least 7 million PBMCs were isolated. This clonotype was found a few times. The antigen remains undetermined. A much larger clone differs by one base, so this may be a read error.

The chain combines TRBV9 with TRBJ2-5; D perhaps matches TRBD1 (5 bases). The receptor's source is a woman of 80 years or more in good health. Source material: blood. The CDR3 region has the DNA TGTGCCAGCAGCGCAGGGTGGGAGACCCAGTACTTC. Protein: CASSAGWETQYF.